This entry concerns a single T cell receptor beta chain. These data are taken from a study of blood T cell repertoires in COVID-19. The Seattle patients joined while their infection was active and were tracked longitudinally afterward. Per the study methods: Reference gene primer amplification in the assay estimated nucleated cell counts. The data were produced by immunoSEQ multiplex PCR, yet TCRdb's version contains in-frame clones alone and is incomplete. V, J and clone size are those of that table, while D and trimming were read from the DNA. The sample has about 170,000 clones, around four fifths seen once. Germline V gene lookup returns CDR1 SGDLS and CDR2 YYNGEE. The junction had 9 bases not matched to a gene; V was cut back by 3 bases and J by 5 bases. The CDR3 has 15 residues.

The receptor comes from a woman older than 75 with COVID-19, enrolled during active disease. The sequencing sample was made of peripheral blood. The rearrangement joins TRBV9 to TRBJ1-1; TRBD1 matches at 8 bases. In DNA, the CDR3 is TGTGCCAGCAGCGGCGGACAGGGAGGGTGGACTGAAGCTTTCTTT. This gives the protein CASSGGQGGWTEAFF.